A selection of T cell receptor beta chains follows, all from one sample in a study of CD8+ T cells in alopecia areata. Here immunoSEQ multiplex PCR was the method, and the copy in TCRdb shows in-frame clones only, minus some. The sample has 130,000 to 150,000 clones, about 51% seen once. Sequenced here: CD4+ T cells sorted from blood, sampled at week 0. Source of these receptors: a human donor with alopecia areata. CDR3s include the opening cysteine and the closing phenylalanine or tryptophan. D genes are given only for firm matches. Clone size is not always given. Where it is, it says once, few, many or a class for expanded clones.

v_gene,abundance,d_gene,j_gene,CDR3aa,CDR3nt
TRBV11-2,NA,NA,TRBJ1-2,CASTVGGLQDYGYTF,TGTGCCAGCACCGTTGGGGGACTGCAAGACTATGGCTACACCTTC
TRBV29-1,few,NA,TRBJ2-5,CSLRAGDRETQYF,TGCAGCCTGCGCGCAGGGGATAGGGAGACCCAGTACTTC
TRBV2,NA,TRBD2,TRBJ2-1,CASSSSTSGRGEQFF,TGTGCCAGCAGTTCATCGACTAGCGGGAGAGGTGAGCAGTTCTTC
TRBV29-1,NA,NA,TRBJ2-1,CSVAGSSYNEQFF,TGCAGCGTTGCGGGGAGCTCCTACAATGAGCAGTTCTTC
TRBV7-8,few,NA,TRBJ1-4,CASSPRDNYATNEKLFF,TGTGCCAGCAGCCCGAGGGACAATTATGCAACTAATGAAAAACTGTTTTTT
TRBV6-5,NA,NA,TRBJ2-5,CASSYSGAGAQETQYF,TGTGCCAGCAGTTACTCGGGTGCAGGGGCCCAAGAGACCCAGTACTTC
TRBV4-1,NA,TRBD1,TRBJ2-3,CASSQARGQGSADTQYF,TGCGCCAGCAGCCAAGCCAGGGGACAGGGAAGCGCAGATACGCAGTATTTT
TRBV7-9,NA,NA,TRBJ2-1,CASSLGGTYNEQFF,TGTGCCAGCAGCTTAGGGGGGACTTACAATGAGCAGTTCTTC
TRBV29-1,few,NA,TRBJ1-5,CSVEDLAKGAHQPQHF,TGCAGCGTTGAAGACTTAGCAAAGGGAGCCCATCAGCCCCAGCATTTT
TRBV29-1,NA,NA,TRBJ1-2,CSVERGYTF,TGCAGCGTTGAACGTGGCTACACCTTC
TRBV30,NA,NA,TRBJ2-7,CAWSVDRNEQYF,TGTGCCTGGAGTGTAGACAGAAACGAGCAGTACTTC
TRBV25-1,NA,NA,TRBJ1-2,CASSELSGYTF,TGTGCCAGCAGTGAACTTAGTGGCTACACCTTC
TRBV7-9,few,TRBD2,TRBJ2-1,CASSFVSGANEQFF,TGTGCCAGCAGCTTTGTTAGCGGGGCAAATGAGCAGTTCTTC
TRBV5-1,few,TRBD1,TRBJ2-2,CASSKGQENTGELFF,TGCGCCAGCAGCAAGGGACAGGAAAACACCGGGGAGCTGTTTTTT
TRBV15,NA,NA,TRBJ2-7,CATSSTGPYEQYF,TGTGCCACCAGTTCGACAGGCCCTTACGAGCAGTACTTC
TRBV29-1,few,NA,TRBJ1-2,CSVRIPPAGYTF,TGCAGCGTTAGAATTCCGCCTGCGGGCTACACCTTC
TRBV2,NA,NA,TRBJ1-5,CASSEGRSQPQHF,TGTGCCAGCAGTGAAGGACGGAGCCAGCCCCAGCATTTT
TRBV18,NA,NA,TRBJ2-1,CASSARDNSYNEQFF,TGTGCCAGCTCAGCCCGGGACAACTCCTACAATGAGCAGTTCTTC
TRBV18,NA,NA,TRBJ2-5,CASSPSGSGETQYF,TGTGCCAGCTCACCATCAGGGTCTGGGGAGACCCAGTACTTC
TRBV23-1,NA,TRBD1,TRBJ1-2,CASTEDRAATYTF,TGCGCCAGCACGGAGGACAGGGCGGCGACGTACACCTTC
TRBV15,once,NA,TRBJ1-5,CATSRTGNQPQHF,TGTGCCACCAGCAGGACAGGCAATCAGCCCCAGCATTTT
TRBV4-1,few,NA,TRBJ2-4,CASSQDPTRNIQYF,TGCGCCAGCAGCCAAGACCCGACCCGGAACATTCAGTACTTC
TRBV6-5,NA,NA,TRBJ2-5,CASSRWTRQQETQYF,TGTGCCAGCAGTCGATGGACACGGCAGCAAGAGACCCAGTACTTC
TRBV7-2,NA,NA,TRBJ1-3,CASSFTSTKAGNTIYF,TGTGCCAGCAGCTTCACCTCCACGAAGGCTGGAAACACCATATATTTT
TRBV18,many,NA,TRBJ1-2,CASSRDQADYGYTF,TGTGCCAGCTCTCGTGATCAGGCTGACTATGGCTACACCTTC
TRBV28,NA,NA,TRBJ2-3,CASSLSGGRTDTQYF,TGTGCCAGCAGTTTATCCGGGGGCCGCACAGATACGCAGTATTTT
TRBV14,NA,TRBD2,TRBJ2-1,CASSLQRLAGGGANNEQFF,TGTGCCAGCAGCCTTCAAAGACTAGCGGGAGGAGGGGCGAACAATGAGCAGTTCTTC
TRBV10-2,NA,NA,TRBJ2-5,CASSETQPGLGTQYF,TGCGCCAGCAGTGAGACTCAACCGGGCCTAGGGACCCAGTACTTC
TRBV7-8,NA,TRBD1,TRBJ1-2,CASSPDRGGYTF,TGTGCCAGCAGCCCCGACAGGGGTGGCTACACCTTC
TRBV29-1,NA,NA,TRBJ2-7,CSVRTDSHEQYF,TGCAGCGTCCGAACGGATAGCCACGAGCAGTACTTC
TRBV7-2,NA,TRBD1,TRBJ1-2,CASREGQGIYGYTF,TGTGCCAGCAGAGAGGGACAGGGCATCTATGGCTACACCTTC
TRBV4-2,NA,TRBD2,TRBJ2-1,CASSQDHGGNYNEQFF,TGTGCCAGCAGCCAAGATCACGGGGGGAACTACAATGAGCAGTTCTTC
TRBV11-3,NA,TRBD2,TRBJ2-3,CASSLGLAGATDTQYF,TGTGCCAGCAGCTTAGGACTAGCGGGAGCGACAGATACGCAGTATTTT
TRBV30,NA,NA,TRBJ1-4,CALESGDEKLFF,TGTGCCTTGGAATCGGGGGATGAAAAACTGTTTTTT
TRBV4-1,NA,TRBD2,TRBJ2-1,CASSQGGSGRGKEQFF,TGCGCCAGCAGCCAAGGGGGTAGCGGGAGAGGGAAGGAGCAGTTCTTC
TRBV15,NA,NA,TRBJ1-2,CATSRGMDSYGYTF,TGTGCCACCAGCAGAGGGATGGACAGCTATGGCTACACCTTC
TRBV7-9,few,TRBD1,TRBJ2-5,CASSPHAGQVQETQYF,TGTGCCAGCAGCCCTCACGCGGGACAGGTGCAAGAGACCCAGTACTTC
TRBV29-1,once,NA,TRBJ1-2,CSGTLANYGYTF,TGCAGCGGGACACTAGCTAACTATGGCTACACCTTC
TRBV6-5,NA,NA,TRBJ2-4,CASWDSAKNIQYF,TGTGCCAGTTGGGACTCAGCCAAAAACATTCAGTACTTC
TRBV5-6,NA,NA,TRBJ1-3,CASSSRVSGNTIYF,TGTGCCAGCAGCTCACGAGTGAGTGGAAACACCATATATTTT
TRBV10-3,many,NA,TRBJ1-5,CAIRGTLRQPQHF,TGTGCCATCCGCGGGACCCTCAGGCAGCCCCAGCATTTT
TRBV7-2,many,NA,TRBJ2-3,CASSLDPRQITQYF,TGTGCCAGCAGCTTAGACCCACGTCAAATTACGCAGTATTTT
TRBV5-1,NA,NA,TRBJ1-5,CASSLASGNNQPQHF,TGCGCCAGCAGCTTGGCCTCCGGTAACAATCAGCCCCAGCATTTT
TRBV6-5,few,NA,TRBJ2-5,CASSELGKETQYF,TGTGCCAGCAGTGAATTGGGGAAAGAGACCCAGTACTTC
TRBV5-1,few,NA,TRBJ1-1,CASNREGSLGTEAFF,TGCGCCAGCAACAGGGAGGGATCTTTAGGGACTGAAGCTTTCTTT
TRBV2,NA,NA,TRBJ1-4,CASSVLGAGELFF,TGTGCCAGCAGTGTTTTGGGGGCTGGGGAACTGTTTTTT
TRBV11-2,NA,NA,TRBJ2-4,CASSAGQGRRDIQYF,TGTGCCAGCAGCGCCGGGCAGGGGCGAAGGGACATTCAGTACTTC
TRBV19,once,NA,TRBJ1-2,CASSLSEGYTF,TGTGCCAGTAGCTTATCGGAAGGCTACACCTTC
TRBV12-5,NA,NA,TRBJ2-2,CASGAPGIANTGELFF,TGTGCTAGTGGTGCCCCAGGGATAGCGAACACCGGGGAGCTGTTTTTT
TRBV29-1,NA,NA,TRBJ1-4,CSVEDQANEKLFF,TGCAGCGTTGAGGATCAAGCCAATGAAAAACTGTTTTTT
TRBV7-8,NA,TRBD2,TRBJ2-1,CASSSTSGSDIEQFF,TGTGCCAGCAGCTCAACTAGCGGGAGTGATATTGAGCAGTTCTTC
TRBV4-1,few,NA,TRBJ2-3,CASRYQELTDTQYF,TGCGCCAGCAGATACCAGGAACTAACAGATACGCAGTATTTT
TRBV5-1,NA,TRBD1,TRBJ2-7,CASSLFQGALSYEQYF,TGCGCCAGCAGCTTGTTCCAGGGGGCCCTTTCCTACGAGCAGTACTTC